The source of this T cell receptor beta chain is a study of blood T cell repertoires in COVID-19. Clones were read by immunoSEQ multiplex PCR, and TCRdb kept only the in-frame ones, dropping some. The repertoire includes about 220,000 clones, about 85% of them detected once, and roughly 2.7% sits in the top ten. CDR1 SGHVS and CDR2 FQNEAQ come from the germline V gene. V lost 1 base and J lost 5, with 17 bases in between. CDR3 size: 16 residues. This sequence originates from a woman aged 25 to 39 who had recovered from COVID-19. The chain employs TRBV7-8 and TRBJ1-1; no clear D. Sequences were obtained from PBMCs or T cells enriched from blood (not recorded which). The CDR3 DNA reads as TGTGCCAGCAGCTTAGGACGACACCCTTCCCGAACTGAAGCTTTCTTT. Protein product: CASSLGRHPSRTEAFF.